Each of the 17 T cell receptor beta chains below was sequenced from the same sample in a study of T cells in Graves' hyperthyroidism and ophthalmopathy (dated by TCRdb to the late 2010s). The receptor library was made with multiplex PCR. The sequencer was an Illumina HiSeq 2000. TCR beta CDR3 regions were amplified from RNA transcripts. For the first round of RT-PCR on the TCR CDR3, the HTBI primer set was used together with the Qiagen OneStep RT-PCR kit. TCRdb reran the public reads through fastp at Q25 and MiXCR, keeping productive beta chains. Rows matching on CDR3 protein sequence are summarized as one entry with the most common DNA and genes. The sample table holds 340,000 or so distinct CDR3 sequences, of which roughly 23% were seen once. Over 45% of the sample rests with the top ten. Sample: blood. These receptor sequences come from a woman aged 45-60 years with Graves' hyperthyroidism.

Ten or more counts support this clonotype. The rearrangement joins TRBV6-1 to TRBJ2-3; no reliable D call. With 5 bases removed from V and 1 base from J, the gap between germline ends came to 10 bases. The CDR3 loop spans 14 amino acids. The germline V gene encodes CDR1 MNHNS and CDR2 SASEGT. The DNA for the CDR3 is TGTGCCAGCAGTCCAGCGTTGGGCACAGATACGCAGTATTTT. It codes for CASSPALGTDTQYF.

The chain joins TRBV25-1 to TRBJ2-5; D possibly corresponds to TRBD2 (6 bases). Germline assignment: CDR1 MGHDK and CDR2 SYGVNS. Deletions cut 0 bases from V and 4 bases from J, with 9 bases between. The CDR3 runs to 14 residues. The CDR3 bases are TGTGCCAGCAGTGAATATGCGGGAATAGAGACCCAGTACTTC. This encodes CASSEYAGIETQYF.

The V gene is TRBV7-2, the J gene TRBJ2-3, with TRBD1 identical over 7 bases. This CDR3 spans 15 amino acids. The ends lost 4 bases at V and 6 bases at J; junction bases unmatched: 10. Germline CDR1 SGHTA, CDR2 FQGNSA. CDR3 coding DNA: TGTGCCAGCAGCTCGGGATGGACAGGCGGGGATACGCAGTATTTT. Protein: CASSSGWTGGDTQYF. The full variable domain, its missing parts supplied by reference TRBV7-2 and TRBJ2-3, is GAGVSQSPSNKVTEKGKDVELRCDPISGHTALYWYRQSLGQGLEFLIYFQGNSAPDKSGLPSDRFSAERTGGSVSTLTIQRTQQEDSAVYLCASSSGWTGGDTQYFGPGTRLTVL.

This clonotype came up a few times. V usage is TRBV6-5 and J usage is TRBJ2-3; 7 bases fit TRBD2. The CDR3 length is 16 residues. Looked up from germline, CDR1 is MNHEY and CDR2 is SVGAGI. The ends lost 2 bases at V and 1 base at J; junction bases unmatched: 6. The CDR3 sequence: CASSYGGGSGTDTQYF. The CDR3 DNA is TGTGCCAGCAGTTACGGCGGGGGATCTGGCACAGATACGCAGTATTTT.

The CDR3 is CASTPRGRQGSNEQYF. In nucleotides, the CDR3 is TGTGCCAGCACCCCCCGGGGGAGGCAGGGGTCTAACGAGCAGTACTTC. The rearrangement joins TRBV12-3 or TRBV12-4 to TRBJ2-7; perhaps D is TRBD1 or TRBD2 (6 bases each). There are 16 residues in the CDR3. Trimming removed 7 bases from V and 5 bases from J, with 24 bases in between.

This clonotype was counted at least ten times. This rearrangement joins TRBV7-9 to TRBJ2-5; 10 positions agree with TRBD1. The CDR3 is 16 residues long. Germline assignment: CDR1 SEHNR and CDR2 FQNEAQ (reference sequence). V gave up 1 base and J gave up 4 bases; unmatched junction bases: 6. The CDR3 here is CASSLDPGQGRETQYF. The DNA for the CDR3 is TGTGCCAGCAGCTTAGATCCGGGACAGGGGAGAGAGACCCAGTACTTC.

The V gene is TRBV9, the J gene TRBJ1-3, with 10 bases lining up with TRBD1. The CDR3 runs to 17 residues. Germline CDR1 and CDR2: SGDLS and YYNGEE. J lost 2 bases, V lost 2 bases, and 7 bases had no gene match. This CDR3 is CASSVGTGQGTGNTIYF. CDR3 bases: TGTGCCAGCAGCGTGGGGACGGGACAGGGGACTGGAAACACCATATATTTT.

This rearrangement joins TRBV6-1 to TRBJ2-7; 8 bases agree with TRBD1. This CDR3 spans 15 amino acids. The V segment lost 6 bases and the J segment 7 bases; nucleotides outside the gene matches: 14. From germline, CDR1 is MNHNS and CDR2 SASEGT. CDR3 sequence reads: CASRTTGDRAVEQYF. The CDR3 coding sequence is TGTGCCAGCAGGACGACAGGGGACCGGGCCGTAGAGCAGTACTTC.

J is TRBJ2-4 and V is TRBV30; no clear D gene. CDR3 length equals 12 residues. The germline V gene encodes CDR1 GTSNPN and CDR2 SVGIG (reference sequence). V was clipped by 5 bases and J by 6 bases, with 11 bases between them. CDR3 residues: CAWGETGNIQYF. CDR3 nucleotide sequence: TGTGCCTGGGGTGAGACTGGAAACATTCAGTACTTC.

This clonotype was detected only a few times. The rearrangement uses TRBV10-2 and TRBJ1-5; TRBD1 agrees at 7 bases. This CDR3 spans 13 amino acids. V shed 6 bases and J 5 bases; nucleotides not matched to a gene: 4. Germline V gene sequence: CDR1 WSHSY, CDR2 SAAADI. The chain's CDR3 is CASRKGQDQPQHF. The CDR3 nucleotides read TGCGCCAGCAGAAAAGGACAGGATCAGCCCCAGCATTTT.

This clonotype was seen repeatedly, ten times or more. The chain joins TRBV11-3 to TRBJ2-5; D remains unclear. This CDR3 contains 13 residues. V lost 3 bases and J 2 bases, leaving 7 bases between the germline ends. The germline gives CDR1 SGHNT, CDR2 YENEEA. CDR3 region: CASSFDSQETQYF. The CDR3 DNA is TGTGCCAGCAGCTTTGACTCTCAAGAGACCCAGTACTTC. Complete variable domain (other parts from reference TRBV11-3 and TRBJ2-5): EAGVVQSPRYKIIEKKQPVAFWCNPISGHNTLYWYLQNLGQGPELLIRYENEEAVDDSQLPKDRFSAERLKGVDSTLKIQPAELGDSAVYLCASSFDSQETQYFGPGTRLLVL.

This clonotype was detected many times. V usage is TRBV5-1 and J usage is TRBJ2-1; D remains unclear. Germline CDR1 reads SGHRS; CDR2 reads YFSETQ. This CDR3 has 16 amino acids. The germline V and J ends were trimmed by 5 bases and 2 bases, with 17 bases remaining between them. CDR3 sequence reads: CASSIGPLGTYNEQFF. The CDR3 nucleotides are TGCGCCAGCAGTATCGGACCCTTAGGAACCTACAATGAGCAGTTCTTC. Looking up the rest from reference TRBV5-1 and TRBJ2-1 gives the full variable domain: KAGVTQTPRYLIKTRGQQVTLSCSPISGHRSVSWYQQTPGQGLQFLFEYFSETQRNKGNFPGRFSGRQFSNSRSEMNVSTLELGDSALYLCASSIGPLGTYNEQFFGPGTRLTVL.

The V gene is TRBV7-2, the J gene TRBJ2-2; 9 bases agree with TRBD1. V gave up 10 bases and J gave up 4 bases; unmatched junction bases: 13. This CDR3 region has 16 residues. Germline V gene sequence: CDR1 SGHTA, CDR2 FQGNSA. Here the CDR3 reads CATDQYVTGGTGELFF. The CDR3 DNA is TGTGCCACCGATCAATATGTGACAGGGGGCACCGGGGAGCTGTTTTTT.

This clonotype has ten or more counts. The chain uses TRBV5-5 and TRBJ2-7, with D hard to call. V was trimmed by 4 bases and J by 3 bases, leaving 14 bases between them. This CDR3 contains 14 residues. Looked up from germline, CDR1 is SGHKS and CDR2 is YYEKEE (reference sequence). The CDR3 DNA sequence: TGTGCCAGCAGCCAAATTGTCCCGGACTACGAGCAGTACTTC. This codes for CASSQIVPDYEQYF.

The DNA for the CDR3 is TGTGCCAGCAGCTTAAATACAGGGGGCGGCTACGAGCAGTACTTC. It codes for CASSLNTGGGYEQYF. The rearrangement joins TRBV11-2 to TRBJ2-7, with TRBD1 identical over 9 bases. The CDR3 has 15 residues. Germline lookup yields CDR1 SGHAT and CDR2 FQNNGV. Trimming at V came to 2 bases and at J to 3 bases, leaving 5 bases not matched to a gene.

This clonotype was counted between two and nine times. The chain combines TRBV20-1 with TRBJ2-1; a possible D gene is TRBD2 (6 bases). The CDR3 is 14 residues long. CDR1 is DFQATT, CDR2 SNEGSKA, per germline (reference sequence). The germline V and J ends were trimmed by 4 bases and 1 base, with 11 bases remaining between them. This chain's CDR3 is CSATDYLSYNEQFF. The CDR3 DNA follows: TGCAGTGCTACGGACTATTTATCCTACAATGAGCAGTTCTTC.

This clonotype was observed a few times. The chain links TRBV6-5 to TRBJ2-1; TRBD2 matches at 14 bases. CDR1 is MNHEY, CDR2 SVGAGI, per germline. This CDR3 is built from 16 residues. With 2 bases clipped from V and 9 bases from J, the junction kept 6 bases outside the gene matches. The CDR3 loop is CASSYGTSGSLVEQFF. DNA for the CDR3: TGTGCCAGCAGTTACGGGACTAGCGGGAGTCTAGTTGAGCAGTTCTTC.